Below, one T cell receptor beta chain is given with its context. The data derive from a study of shared clonotypes between healthy human individuals. Clones were read by immunoSEQ multiplex PCR, and TCRdb kept only the in-frame ones, dropping some. This table holds fewer than 1.6 million clones, about 98.5% found once. The sequencing input was naive CD4+ T cells sorted from blood. Subset specified: CD45RA+ positively selected. This receptor was obtained from a man aged 30 to 39 in good health.

CDR3 nucleotide sequence: TGTGCCATCAGTGCGAAAATTAGCGGAGATACGCAGTATTTT. Translated, it gives CAISAKISGDTQYF. The chain uses TRBV10-3 and TRBJ2-3, with TRBD2 as a possible D gene (6 bases). This CDR3 is built from 14 residues. Germline V gives CDR1 ENHRY, CDR2 SYGVKD. V was pared by 4 bases and J by 5 bases, with 13 bases between.